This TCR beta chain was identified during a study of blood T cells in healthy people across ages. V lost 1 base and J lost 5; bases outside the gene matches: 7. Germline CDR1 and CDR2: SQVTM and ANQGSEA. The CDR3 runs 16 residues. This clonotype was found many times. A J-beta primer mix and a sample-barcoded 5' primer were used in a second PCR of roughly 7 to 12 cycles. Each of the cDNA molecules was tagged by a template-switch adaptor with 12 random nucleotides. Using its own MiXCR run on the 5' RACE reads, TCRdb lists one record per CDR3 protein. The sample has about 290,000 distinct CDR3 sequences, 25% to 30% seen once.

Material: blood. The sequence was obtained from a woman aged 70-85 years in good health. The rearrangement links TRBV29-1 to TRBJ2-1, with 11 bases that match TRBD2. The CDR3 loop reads CSVEGSGRGTDNEQFF. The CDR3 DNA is TGCAGCGTTGAAGGTAGCGGGAGGGGAACCGACAATGAGCAGTTCTTC.